Below, one T cell receptor beta chain is given with its context. Its antigen specificity is not known. No much larger clone is present one base from it, and per-base qualities are unavailable. Enrolling through a virtual design, the prospective study's participants ranged in age from roughly 18 to 90 years and lived across more than 20 United States geographic areas. To assign participants to cohorts, the prospective study relied on clinical history that participants themselves reported in a screening survey and a study questionnaire. In the prospective study, mobile phlebotomists collected whole blood, serum and a nasopharyngeal or oropharyngeal swab from each participant. Additional blood draws and questionnaires over an approximately two-month period could optionally be provided by prospective study participants. Before DNA extraction, prospective study blood samples were shipped either frozen or at room temperature.

The immunoSEQ Assay, a bias-controlled multiplex PCR, was used to amplify TCRbeta CDR3 regions from genomic DNA. On the authors' methods: Within the assay, amplification of reference gene primers was used to estimate how many nucleated cells each sample contained. To quantify the absolute abundance of each unique TCRbeta CDR3 rearrangement, sequence reads were collapsed and filtered. For each sample, productive Simpson clonality was calculated as the square root of Simpson's diversity index across productive rearrangements. As stored in TCRdb, this immuneACCESS dataset retains in-frame rearrangements with V and J assigned. A fraction of the clones does not appear; measured against another copy, unresolved V genes explain less than half of the discrepancy, and the remainder lacks a known reason. Clonal size and the V and J genes are those of that table, whereas D and trimming came from the DNA. Across this sample there are roughly 200,000 clones, with roughly nine tenths seen only once. Together, the top ten hold roughly 4% of the sample.

CDR1 LGHNA and CDR2 YSLEER are derived from the germline V gene. The cysteine opens and the phenylalanine closes a CDR3 of 19 amino acids. Left in the record is the CDR3 DNA by itself, 57 bases read in frame from the first base. Relative to germline, V is missing 1 base and J is missing 0 bases, with 11 bases of the junction outside any gene match. This specimen comes from a study of blood T cell repertoires in COVID-19 (dated by TCRdb to about 2020). With regard to the full study: Samples from collaborators originated in the United States, Italy and Spain and spanned both the acute and convalescent phases of COVID-19. The material from the prospective study consisted of cDNA or gDNA derived from T cells, B-cell-depleted T cells, or PBMCs. The dataset comprised deeply sampled blood TCRbeta repertoires from subjects exposed to, actively infected with, or recovered from COVID-19. A freely available public database, intended as a resource for researchers studying the immune response to SARS-CoV-2, is where the repertoires were released. Samples came from the ongoing ImmuneRACE study (first 160 participants) plus 1,254 subjects from 6 global collaborators. A de-identified subject ID, COVID-19 status, age in years and sex were almost always included in the sample metadata. Where available, HLA class I and class II types were taken from metadata supplied by the sample provider and were not determined by assay-based typing.

Here is what the overall study found, with its caveats: Clinical and demographic metadata were provided uncurated, with the amount varying by source and participant.

This sequence originates from a woman in her thirties with acute COVID-19. This chain joins TRBV4-3 to TRBJ1-1, with TRBD1 matching 10 junction bases. Sequences were obtained from PBMCs or T cells enriched from blood (not recorded which). The DNA reads as follows: TGCGCCAGCAGCCAAGTTCGGGCCGGGACAGGGGACATGAACACTGAAGCTTTCTTT. Translated, it gives CASSQVRAGTGDMNTEAFF.